The 22 T cell receptor beta chains presented below share a single source sample, sequenced in a study of T cell responses to AZD1222 COVID-19 vaccine. TCRdb keeps only in-frame clones here, not all; method: immunoSEQ multiplex PCR. This table holds 150,000 to 200,000 clones, about 90% found once. Here the sequenced sample was peripheral blood, taken 28 days after the second AZD1222 dose. All receptors come from an adult who received the AZD1222 COVID-19 vaccine.

This chain connects TRBV28 to TRBJ2-7; D is ambiguous. This CDR3 has 16 residues. Trimming shortened V by 2 bases and J by 2 bases, and 16 bases separated the two germline ends. Per the germline V gene, CDR1 is MDHEN and CDR2 is SYDVKM. CDR3 amino acids: CASSLGLRTLPYEQYF. The CDR3 nucleotides are TGTGCCAGCAGTTTAGGGTTGCGGACCCTACCCTACGAGCAGTACTTC.

This clone was recorded once. The CDR3, as DNA: TGTGCCAGCAGCCTTGGGACAGGGTGGGACGAGCAGTACTTC. It specifies CASSLGTGWDEQYF. The gene calls are TRBV7-9 and TRBJ2-7, with 9 bases aligning to TRBD1. The junction had 7 bases not matched to a gene; V was cut back by 5 bases and J by 5 bases. The CDR3 contains 14 residues. Germline CDR1 is SEHNR and CDR2 is FQNEAQ (reference sequence).

This clone was seen once. V usage is TRBV18 and J usage is TRBJ2-7, with 10 bases that match TRBD2. CDR1 is KGHSH and CDR2 is LQKENI in the germline V gene. Unmatched junction bases numbered 6, after V lost 0 bases and J lost 4 bases. The CDR3 contains 16 residues. The CDR3 is CASSPPTSGFGYEQYF. In DNA form, the CDR3 reads TGTGCCAGCTCACCACCGACTAGCGGGTTTGGGTACGAGCAGTACTTC.

Only a few counts were recorded for this clone. The V gene is TRBV9, the J gene TRBJ2-7; TRBD1 matches at 8 bases. The ends lost 0 bases at V and 2 bases at J; junction bases unmatched: 4. CDR1 SGDLS and CDR2 YYNGEE come from the germline V gene. The CDR3 covers 15 residues. As DNA, the CDR3 is TGTGCCAGCAGCGTAGCGGGACAGGATGCCTACGAGCAGTACTTC. Amino acid sequence: CASSVAGQDAYEQYF.

The rearrangement joins TRBV27 to TRBJ2-7; TRBD1 agrees at 10 bases. V gave up 5 bases and J gave up 2 bases; unmatched junction bases: 6. The CDR3 is 15 residues long. The V gene's germline CDR1 is MNHEY and CDR2 SMNVEV (reference sequence). CDR3 DNA: TGTGCCAGCAGTCGACAGGGGGCCCCCCCCTACGAGCAGTACTTC. Translated: CASSRQGAPPYEQYF.

The chain uses TRBV7-3 and TRBJ1-2; TRBD1 aligns across 8 bases. CDR1 is SGHTA and CDR2 is FQGTGA in the germline V gene. V shed 4 bases and J 3 bases; nucleotides not matched to a gene: 10. The CDR3 extends over 16 amino acids. CDR3 in DNA: TGTGCCAGCAGCTGGGGGCCGGAGACAGGGGACTATGGCTACACCTTC. This encodes CASSWGPETGDYGYTF.

This clone has a handful of counts. This sequence joins TRBV7-9 and TRBJ2-5; D remains unclear. Per germline, CDR1 SEHNR and CDR2 FQNEAQ (reference sequence). This CDR3 has 13 amino acids. Between the trimmed V and J ends, which lost 3 bases and 1 base, there was a span of 6 bases. CDR3 sequence: CASSFGRQETQYF. The CDR3 coding sequence is TGTGCCAGCAGCTTTGGGCGCCAAGAGACCCAGTACTTC. The full variable domain, rest sourced from reference TRBV7-9 and TRBJ2-5, is DTGVSQNPRHKITKRGQNVTFRCDPISEHNRLYWYRQTLGQGPEFLTYFQNEAQLEKSRLLSDRFSAERPKGSFSTLEIQRTEQGDSAMYLCASSFGRQETQYFGPGTRLLVL.

For this clone: A read error may produce the germline difference seen at one junction end. The chain has TRBV4-1 and TRBJ2-2, with TRBD1 matching 7 bases. This CDR3 region has 15 residues. Germline V gene sequence: CDR1 MGHRA, CDR2 YSYEKL. The CDR3 is CASSKEGTDTGELFF. Here the CDR3 DNA reads TGCGCCAGCAGCAAAGAAGGGACAGACACCGGGGAGCTGTTTTTT.

V is TRBV28 and J is TRBJ1-1; D ambiguous. The CDR3 covers 12 residues. The germline V gene has CDR1 MDHEN and CDR2 SYDVKM. With 3 bases removed from V and 4 bases from J, the gap between germline ends came to 6 bases. For the CDR3, the DNA is TGTGCCAGCAGTTTCTGGGCCACTGAAGCTTTCTTT. This gives the protein CASSFWATEAFF.

This clone came up once. The chain employs TRBV9 and TRBJ2-7; D may be TRBD2 (5 bases). The V end lost 1 base, the J end lost 4 bases, and 18 bases lay between the germline ends. The CDR3 has 16 amino acids. The germline CDR1 and CDR2 sequences are SGDLS and YYNGEE. In nucleotides, the CDR3 is TGTGCCAGCAGCGTACAATCCAGCGGACCTCGATACGAGCAGTACTTC. Protein product: CASSVQSSGPRYEQYF.

The V call is TRBV5-4, the J call TRBJ2-7, with 8 bases identical to TRBD2. From germline, CDR1 is SGHNT and CDR2 YYREEE (reference sequence). V lost 2 bases to trimming and J lost 7 bases; unmatched junction nucleotides: 8. CDR3 length: 14 residues. CDR3 amino acids: CASSFSSGVGEQYF. In DNA form, the CDR3 reads TGTGCCAGCAGCTTTAGTAGCGGGGTTGGAGAGCAGTACTTC.

The rearrangement uses TRBV7-6 and TRBJ1-2; 12 bases agree with TRBD1. CDR3 size: 15 residues. In germline, CDR1 is SGHVS, CDR2 FNYEAQ. V shed 5 bases, J shed 4 bases, and the junction held 5 bases outside the gene matches. The DNA for the CDR3 is TGTGCCAGCAGCCCTGGGACAGGGGGCAGCTATGGCTACACCTTC. The encoded protein is CASSPGTGGSYGYTF.

This rearrangement joins TRBV6-5 to TRBJ2-7; 8 bases match TRBD2. Germline V lookup: CDR1 MNHEY, CDR2 SVGAGI. This CDR3 region has 15 residues. V shed 6 bases, J shed 2 bases, and the junction held 9 bases outside the gene matches. The CDR3 DNA is TGTGCCAGCAGGGGGCAAGCGGGAGCCCCCTACGAGCAGTACTTC. Translated, it gives CASRGQAGAPYEQYF.

The chain uses TRBV5-6 and TRBJ1-4; 10 bases map to TRBD1. The germline gives CDR1 SGHDT, CDR2 YYEEEE. Losses at the gene ends were 0 bases for V and 5 bases for J; bases not matched to a gene: 1. The CDR3 totals 15 residues. The CDR3 spells CASSLGTGGNEKLFF. CDR3 nucleotides: TGTGCCAGCAGCTTGGGGACAGGGGGAAATGAAAAACTGTTTTTT.

The chain combines TRBV15 with TRBJ1-3, with a possible D match to TRBD1 (5 bases). V was shortened by 5 bases and J by 0 bases, with 17 bases between the two germline ends. The CDR3 covers 17 residues. Per the germline V gene, CDR1 is LNHNV and CDR2 is YYDKDF (reference sequence). The CDR3 DNA sequence: TGTGCCACCAGCGCCCGGAGATGGGGGAACTCTGGAAACACCATATATTTT. Translated, it gives CATSARRWGNSGNTIYF.

V usage is TRBV7-2 and J usage is TRBJ1-5; TRBD1 might be the D (5 bases). Germline V gene lookup returns CDR1 SGHTA and CDR2 FQGNSA. Trimming removed 5 bases from V and 6 bases from J, with 17 bases in between. The CDR3 covers 15 residues. The CDR3 coding sequence is TGTGCCAGCAGCCCCGCTGGGGGTCGGATTCAGCCCCAGCATTTT. Protein: CASSPAGGRIQPQHF. The variable domain in full, completed from reference TRBV7-2 and TRBJ1-5, reads GAGVSQSPSNKVTEKGKDVELRCDPISGHTALYWYRQSLGQGLEFLIYFQGNSAPDKSGLPSDRFSAERTGGSVSTLTIQRTQQEDSAVYLCASSPAGGRIQPQHFGDGTRLSIL.

The chain uses TRBV6-2 or TRBV6-3 and TRBJ2-7; no clear D gene. V was trimmed by 0 bases and J by 4 bases, leaving 10 bases between them. CDR1 and CDR2 (germline): MNHEY, SVGEGT. This CDR3 comprises 14 residues. The CDR3 protein is CASSYSIIGYEQYF. The DNA for the CDR3 is TGTGCCAGCAGTTACTCAATAATCGGGTACGAGCAGTACTTC.

The V call is TRBV10-3, the J call TRBJ2-2; D call uncertain. CDR3 length: 11 amino acids. The V gene's germline CDR1 is ENHRY and CDR2 SYGVKD. V lost 7 bases and J 3 bases, leaving 3 bases between the germline ends. The CDR3 sequence: CAIKDTGELFF. CDR3 in DNA: TGTGCCATCAAGGACACCGGGGAGCTGTTTTTT.

In this sample, this clone turned up once. This chain connects TRBV18 to TRBJ2-5; D call uncertain. The V gene lost 7 bases and the J gene lost 2 bases, with 17 bases spanning the gap. Germline-derived CDR1 and CDR2 are KGHSH and LQKENI. The CDR3 has 15 amino acids. The CDR3 loop reads CASCTTSDFQETQYF. CDR3 bases: TGTGCCAGCTGTACCACCTCCGACTTTCAAGAGACCCAGTACTTC.

DNA for the CDR3: TGTGCCAGCAGTTACGTGGACAGGGGGTGGGACTATGGCTACACCTTC. It encodes CASSYVDRGWDYGYTF. The chain employs TRBV6-6 and TRBJ1-2, with 10 nucleotides matching TRBD1. The CDR3 has 16 amino acids. Germline-derived CDR1 and CDR2 are MNHNY and SVGAGI (reference sequence). V lost 2 bases and J lost 3; bases outside the gene matches: 6.

This clone appeared once. The chain has TRBV25-1 and TRBJ1-3; D may be TRBD1 (5 bases). CDR1 is MGHDK, CDR2 SYGVNS, per germline. This CDR3 region has 11 residues. Trimming took off 4 bases at V and 8 bases at J, with 6 bases between the two ends. CDR3 in DNA: TGTGCCAGCAGTGGGGGGGACACCATATATTTT. It yields the protein CASSGGDTIYF.

Notes on this clone: Distinct nucleotide sequences in the sample also encode this CDR3. The V and J genes are TRBV4-1 and TRBJ2-2; TRBD2 agrees at 15 bases. Germline V lookup: CDR1 MGHRA, CDR2 YSYEKL. The CDR3 covers 19 residues. J was trimmed by 0 bases and V by 1 base; bases with no gene match: 3. The CDR3 DNA reads TGCGCCAGCAGCCAAGTTGGACTAGCGGGAGGGCCGAACACCGGGGAGCTGTTTTTT. Residues: CASSQVGLAGGPNTGELFF.